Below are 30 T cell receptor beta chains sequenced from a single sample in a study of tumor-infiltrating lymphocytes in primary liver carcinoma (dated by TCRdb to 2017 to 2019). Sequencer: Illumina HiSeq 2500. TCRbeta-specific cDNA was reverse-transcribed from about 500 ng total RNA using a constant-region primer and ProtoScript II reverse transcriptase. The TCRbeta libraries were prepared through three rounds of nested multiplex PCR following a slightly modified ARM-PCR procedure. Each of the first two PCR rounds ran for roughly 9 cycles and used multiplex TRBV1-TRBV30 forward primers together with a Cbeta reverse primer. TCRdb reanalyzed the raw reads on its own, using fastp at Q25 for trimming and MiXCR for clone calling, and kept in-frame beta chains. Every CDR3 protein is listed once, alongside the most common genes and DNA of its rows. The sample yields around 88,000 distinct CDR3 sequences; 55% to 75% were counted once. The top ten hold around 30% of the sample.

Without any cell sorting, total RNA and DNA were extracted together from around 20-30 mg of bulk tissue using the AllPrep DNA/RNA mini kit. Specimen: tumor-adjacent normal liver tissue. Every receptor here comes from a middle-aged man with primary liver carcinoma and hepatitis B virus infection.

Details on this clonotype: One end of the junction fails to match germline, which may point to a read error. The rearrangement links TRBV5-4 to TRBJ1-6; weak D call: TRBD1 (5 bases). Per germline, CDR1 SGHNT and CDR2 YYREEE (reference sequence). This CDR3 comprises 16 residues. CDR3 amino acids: CVSSASRESYNSPLHF. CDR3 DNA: TGTGTCAGCAGCGCTTCCAGGGAGTCCTATAATTCACCCCTCCACTTT.

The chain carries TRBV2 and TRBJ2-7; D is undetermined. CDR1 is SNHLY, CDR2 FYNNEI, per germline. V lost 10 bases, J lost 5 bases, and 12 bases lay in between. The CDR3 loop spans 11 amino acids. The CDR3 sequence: CATRRENEQYF. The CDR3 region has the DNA TGTGCCACACGTAGGGAAAACGAGCAGTACTTC.

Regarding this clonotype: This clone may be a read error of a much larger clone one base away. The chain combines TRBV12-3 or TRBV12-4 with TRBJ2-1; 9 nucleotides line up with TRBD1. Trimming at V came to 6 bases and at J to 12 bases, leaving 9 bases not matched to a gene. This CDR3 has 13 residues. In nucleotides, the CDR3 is TGTGCCAGCAGGCGGACAGGGGACCAAGGGCAGTTCTTC. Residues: CASRRTGDQGQFF.

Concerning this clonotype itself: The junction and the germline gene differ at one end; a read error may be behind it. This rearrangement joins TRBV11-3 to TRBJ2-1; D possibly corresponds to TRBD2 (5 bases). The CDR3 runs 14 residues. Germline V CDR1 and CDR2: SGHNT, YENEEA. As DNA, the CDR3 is TGTGCAAGCAGCTTAGGGAGCTCCTACAATAAGCAGTTCTTC. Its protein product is CASSLGSSYNKQFF.

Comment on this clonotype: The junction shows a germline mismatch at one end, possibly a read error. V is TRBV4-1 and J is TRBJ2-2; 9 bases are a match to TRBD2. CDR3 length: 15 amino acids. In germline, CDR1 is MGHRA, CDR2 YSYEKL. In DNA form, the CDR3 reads TGCGTCAGCAGCCAATCTAGCGGGAACACCGGGGAGATGTTTTTT. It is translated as CVSSQSSGNTGEMFF.

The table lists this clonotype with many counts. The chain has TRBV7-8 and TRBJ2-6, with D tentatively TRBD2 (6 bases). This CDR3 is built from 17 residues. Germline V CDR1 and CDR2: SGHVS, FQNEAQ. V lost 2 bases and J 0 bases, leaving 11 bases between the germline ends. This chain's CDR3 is CASSLRARDSGANVLTF. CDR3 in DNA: TGTGCCAGCAGCTTAAGGGCGCGGGACTCTGGGGCCAACGTCCTGACTTTC.

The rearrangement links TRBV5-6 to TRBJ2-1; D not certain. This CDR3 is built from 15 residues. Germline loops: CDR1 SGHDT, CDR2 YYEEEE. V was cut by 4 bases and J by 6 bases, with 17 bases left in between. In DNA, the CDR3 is TGTGCCAGCAGCCTGAGACCACTCCCCCTCAATGAGCAGTTCTTC. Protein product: CASSLRPLPLNEQFF. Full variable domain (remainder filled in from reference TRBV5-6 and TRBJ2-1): DAGVTQSPTHLIKTRGQQVTLRCSPKSGHDTVSWYQQALGQGPQFIFQYYEEEERQRGNFPDRFSGHQFPNYSSELNVNALLLGDSALYLCASSLRPLPLNEQFFGPGTRLTVL.

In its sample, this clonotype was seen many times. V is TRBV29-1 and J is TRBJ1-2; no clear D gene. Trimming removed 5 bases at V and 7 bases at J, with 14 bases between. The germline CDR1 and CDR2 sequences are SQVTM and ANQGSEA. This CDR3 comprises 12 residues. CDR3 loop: CSVLHGNAGYTF. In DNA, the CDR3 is TGCAGCGTTCTCCATGGCAATGCTGGCTACACCTTC.

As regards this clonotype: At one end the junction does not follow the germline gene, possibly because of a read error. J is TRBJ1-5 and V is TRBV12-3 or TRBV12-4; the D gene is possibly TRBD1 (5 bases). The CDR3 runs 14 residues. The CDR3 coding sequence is TGTGCCAGCTGTTTATTGGGGGGGTATCAGCCCCAGCAGTTT. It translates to CASCLLGGYQPQQF.

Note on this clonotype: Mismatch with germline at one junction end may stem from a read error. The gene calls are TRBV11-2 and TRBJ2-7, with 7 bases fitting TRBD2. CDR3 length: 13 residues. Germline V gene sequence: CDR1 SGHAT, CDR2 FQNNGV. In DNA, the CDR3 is TGTGCCAGCAGTAGGGAGGGCCTTCACGAGCATTACTTC. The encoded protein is CASSREGLHEHYF.

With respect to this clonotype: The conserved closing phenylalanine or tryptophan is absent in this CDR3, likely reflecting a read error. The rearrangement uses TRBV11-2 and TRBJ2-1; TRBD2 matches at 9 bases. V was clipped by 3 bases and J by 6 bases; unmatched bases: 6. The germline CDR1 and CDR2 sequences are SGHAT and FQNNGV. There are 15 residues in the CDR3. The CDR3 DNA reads TGTGCCAGCAGCTTCACAAGCGGGAGGCTCAATGAGCAGTTCCTC. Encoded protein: CASSFTSGRLNEQFL.

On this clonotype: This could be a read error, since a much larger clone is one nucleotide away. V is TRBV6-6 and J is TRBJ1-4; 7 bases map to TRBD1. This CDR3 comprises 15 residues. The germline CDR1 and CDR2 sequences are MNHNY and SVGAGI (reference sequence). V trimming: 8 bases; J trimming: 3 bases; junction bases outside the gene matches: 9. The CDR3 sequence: CASSGRGRANEKLFF. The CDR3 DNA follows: TGTGCCAGCTCAGGTAGGGGGCGAGCTAATGAAAAACTGTTTTTT.

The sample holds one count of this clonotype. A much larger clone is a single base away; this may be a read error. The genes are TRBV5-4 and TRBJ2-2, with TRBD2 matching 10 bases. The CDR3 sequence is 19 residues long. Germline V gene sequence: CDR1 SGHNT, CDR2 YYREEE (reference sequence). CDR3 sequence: CASSGARQGLATNTGELLF. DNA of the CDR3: TGTGCCAGCAGCGGAGCCCGACAGGGACTAGCGACGAACACCGGGGAGCTGCTTTTT.

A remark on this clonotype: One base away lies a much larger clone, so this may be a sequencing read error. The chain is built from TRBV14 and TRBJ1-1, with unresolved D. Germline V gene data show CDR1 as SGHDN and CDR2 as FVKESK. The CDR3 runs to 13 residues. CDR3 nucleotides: TGTGCCAGCAGGGGTCCCTGGAACACTGTAGCTTTCTTT. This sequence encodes CASRGPWNTVAFF.

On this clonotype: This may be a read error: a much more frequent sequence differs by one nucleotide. For the CDR3, the DNA is TGCGCCAGCAGTGAGTCGACCGGCAGCGGGAGCTCTAGGAATGACCAGTTCTTC. It specifies CASSESTGSGSSRNDQFF. The V call is TRBV10-1, the J call TRBJ2-1, with 8 nucleotides matching TRBD2. The CDR3 is made up of 18 amino acids. Per germline, CDR1 WNHNN and CDR2 SYGVQD (reference sequence).

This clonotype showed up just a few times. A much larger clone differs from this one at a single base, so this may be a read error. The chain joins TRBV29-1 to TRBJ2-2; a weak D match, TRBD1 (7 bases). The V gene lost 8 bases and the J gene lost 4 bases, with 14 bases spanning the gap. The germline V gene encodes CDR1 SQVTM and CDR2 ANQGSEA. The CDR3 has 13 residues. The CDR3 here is CSTAGGTTGELFF. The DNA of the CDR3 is TGCAGCACCGCAGGGGGGACCACCGGGGAGCTGTTTTTT.

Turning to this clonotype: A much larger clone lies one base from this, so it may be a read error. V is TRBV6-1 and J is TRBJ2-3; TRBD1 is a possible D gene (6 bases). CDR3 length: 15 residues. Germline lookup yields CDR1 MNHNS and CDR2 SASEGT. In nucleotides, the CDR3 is TGTGCCAGCGGTGAACGGGCAGGGGCCACAGATACGCAGTATTTT. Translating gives CASGERAGATDTQYF.

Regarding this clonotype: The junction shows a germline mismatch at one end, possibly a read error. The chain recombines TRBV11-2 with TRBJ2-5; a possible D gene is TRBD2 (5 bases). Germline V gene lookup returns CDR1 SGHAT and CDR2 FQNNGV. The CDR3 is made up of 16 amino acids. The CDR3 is CASRSLDSAHQETQYF. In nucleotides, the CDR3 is TGTGCCAGCAGATCCTTGGACTCGGCTCACCAGGAGACCCAGTACTTC.

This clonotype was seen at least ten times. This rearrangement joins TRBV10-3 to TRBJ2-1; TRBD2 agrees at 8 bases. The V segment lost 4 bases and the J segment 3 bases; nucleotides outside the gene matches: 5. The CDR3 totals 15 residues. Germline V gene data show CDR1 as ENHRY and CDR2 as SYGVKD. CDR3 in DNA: TGTGCCATCAGTGTCAAAGCGGGAGACTACAATGAGCAGTTCTTC. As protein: CAISVKAGDYNEQFF.

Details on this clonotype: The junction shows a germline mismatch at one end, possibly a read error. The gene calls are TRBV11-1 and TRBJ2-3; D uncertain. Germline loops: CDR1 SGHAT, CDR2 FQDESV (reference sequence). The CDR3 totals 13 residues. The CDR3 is CVSSFIGTDTQYF. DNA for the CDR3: TGTGTCAGCAGCTTTATTGGTACAGATACGCAGTATTTT.

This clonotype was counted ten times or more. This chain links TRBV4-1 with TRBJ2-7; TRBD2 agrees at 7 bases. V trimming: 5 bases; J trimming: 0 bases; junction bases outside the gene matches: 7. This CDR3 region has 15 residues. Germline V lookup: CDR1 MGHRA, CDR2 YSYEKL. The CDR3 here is CASSSREGASYEQYF. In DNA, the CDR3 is TGCGCCAGCAGCTCCAGGGAGGGAGCCTCCTACGAGCAGTACTTC.

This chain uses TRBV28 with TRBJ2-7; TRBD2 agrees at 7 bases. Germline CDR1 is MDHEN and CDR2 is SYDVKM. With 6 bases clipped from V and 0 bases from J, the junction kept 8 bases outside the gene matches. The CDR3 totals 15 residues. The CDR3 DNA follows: TGTGCCAGCAGCCCGCGGGAGACGAGCTCCTACGAGCAGTACTTC. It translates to CASSPRETSSYEQYF. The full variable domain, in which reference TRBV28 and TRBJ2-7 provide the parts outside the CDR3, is DVKVTQSSRYLVKRTGEKVFLECVQDMDHENMFWYRQDPGLGLRLIYFSYDVKMKEKGDIPEGYSVSREKKERFSLILESASTNQTSMYLCASSPRETSSYEQYFGPGTRLTVT.

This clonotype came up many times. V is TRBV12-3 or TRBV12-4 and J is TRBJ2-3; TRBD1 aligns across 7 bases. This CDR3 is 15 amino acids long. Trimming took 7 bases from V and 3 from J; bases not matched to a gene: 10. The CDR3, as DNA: TGTGCCAGCACCCAACAGGGGAGCCAGACAGATACGCAGTATTTT. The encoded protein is CASTQQGSQTDTQYF.

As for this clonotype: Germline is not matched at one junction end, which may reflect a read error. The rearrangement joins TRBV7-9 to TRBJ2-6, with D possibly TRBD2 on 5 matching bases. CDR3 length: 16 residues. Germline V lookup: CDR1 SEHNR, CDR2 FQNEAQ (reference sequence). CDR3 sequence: CTSSLSGVPGANVLTF. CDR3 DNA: TGTACCAGCAGCCTTTCCGGGGTACCGGGGGCCAACGTCCTGACTTTC.

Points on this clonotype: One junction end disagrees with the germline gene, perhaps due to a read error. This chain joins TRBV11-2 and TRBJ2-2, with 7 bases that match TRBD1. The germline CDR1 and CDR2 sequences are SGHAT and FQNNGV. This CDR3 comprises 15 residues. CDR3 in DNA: TGTGCCAGCAGCCGAGGGGGCTTGAACACCGGGAAGCTGTTTTTC. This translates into CASSRGGLNTGKLFF.

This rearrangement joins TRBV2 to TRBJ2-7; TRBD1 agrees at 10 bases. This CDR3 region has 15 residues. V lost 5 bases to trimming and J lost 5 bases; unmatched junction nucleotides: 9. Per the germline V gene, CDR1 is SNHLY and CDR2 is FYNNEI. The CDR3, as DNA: TGTGCCAGCAGTTTCGACAGGGGGCGTTCGGACGAGCAGTACTTC. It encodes CASSFDRGRSDEQYF.

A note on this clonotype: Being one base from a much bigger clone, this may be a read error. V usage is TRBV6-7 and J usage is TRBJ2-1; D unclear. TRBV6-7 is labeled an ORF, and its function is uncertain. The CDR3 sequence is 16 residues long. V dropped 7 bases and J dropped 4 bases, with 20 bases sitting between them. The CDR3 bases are TGTGCCAGCAATCGGATTAGCTACCCCCGTTACAATGAGCAGTTCTTC. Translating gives CASNRISYPRYNEQFF.

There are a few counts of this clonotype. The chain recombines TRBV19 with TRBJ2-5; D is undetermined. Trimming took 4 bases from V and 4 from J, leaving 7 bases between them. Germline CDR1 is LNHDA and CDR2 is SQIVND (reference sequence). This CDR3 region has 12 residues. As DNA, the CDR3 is TGTGCCAGTAGTAACCGAGCAGAGACCCAGTACTTC. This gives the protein CASSNRAETQYF.

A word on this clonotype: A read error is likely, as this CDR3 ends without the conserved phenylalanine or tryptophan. The DNA for the CDR3 is TGTGCCAGCAGCGCGGTCCTTGTGGACACTGAAGCTTTCTCT. Protein sequence: CASSAVLVDTEAFS. The genes are TRBV9 and TRBJ1-1; no clear D. V was pared by 3 bases and J by 3 bases, with 12 bases between. CDR1 and CDR2 from the germline V gene are SGDLS and YYNGEE. There are 14 residues in the CDR3.

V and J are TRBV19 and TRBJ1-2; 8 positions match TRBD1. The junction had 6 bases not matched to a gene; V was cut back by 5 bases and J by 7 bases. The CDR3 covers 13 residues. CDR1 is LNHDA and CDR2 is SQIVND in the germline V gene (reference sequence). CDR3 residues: CASSVPGGGGYTF. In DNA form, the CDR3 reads TGTGCCAGTAGTGTACCAGGGGGCGGTGGCTACACCTTC.